This T cell receptor beta chain was captured by sequencing in a study of cytomegalovirus exposure and HLA in healthy donors. The CDR3 is made up of 14 amino acids. V lost 4 bases to trimming and J lost 8 bases; unmatched junction nucleotides: 5. Germline V lookup: CDR1 MNHEY, CDR2 SMNVEV (reference sequence). The PCR was carried out with 60 Vbeta primers and 13 Jbeta primers. Clones were read by immunoSEQ multiplex PCR, and TCRdb kept only the in-frame ones, dropping some. The top ten hold around 3% of the sample, which has some 130,000 clones, more than 75% seen once. The source material was PBMCs. The genes are TRBV27 and TRBJ2-1; the match to TRBD2 covers 10 bases. This TCR derives from a female donor in good health and CMV-seronegative. CDR3 loop: CASSSGLARHEQFF. The CDR3 DNA reads as TGTGCCAGCAGTTCGGGACTAGCGAGACATGAGCAGTTCTTC.